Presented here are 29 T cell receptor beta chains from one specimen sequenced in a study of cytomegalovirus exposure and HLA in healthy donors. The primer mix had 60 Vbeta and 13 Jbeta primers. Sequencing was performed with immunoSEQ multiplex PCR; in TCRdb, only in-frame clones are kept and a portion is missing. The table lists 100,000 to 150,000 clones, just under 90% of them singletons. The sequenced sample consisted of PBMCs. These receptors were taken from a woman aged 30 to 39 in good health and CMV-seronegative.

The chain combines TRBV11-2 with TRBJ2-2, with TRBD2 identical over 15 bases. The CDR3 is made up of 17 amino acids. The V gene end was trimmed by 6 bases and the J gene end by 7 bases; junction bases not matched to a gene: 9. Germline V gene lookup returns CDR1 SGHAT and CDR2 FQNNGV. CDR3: CASRLGGLAGGHGELFF. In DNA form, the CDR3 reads TGTGCCAGCAGATTGGGGGGACTAGCGGGAGGTCACGGGGAGCTGTTTTTT.

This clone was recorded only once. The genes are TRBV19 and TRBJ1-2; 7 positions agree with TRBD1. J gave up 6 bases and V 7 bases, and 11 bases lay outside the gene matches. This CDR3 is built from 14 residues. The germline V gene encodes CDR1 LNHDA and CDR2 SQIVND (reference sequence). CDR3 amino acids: CASNPTGSDHGYTF. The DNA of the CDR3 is TGTGCCAGTAACCCGACAGGGTCGGACCATGGCTACACCTTC.

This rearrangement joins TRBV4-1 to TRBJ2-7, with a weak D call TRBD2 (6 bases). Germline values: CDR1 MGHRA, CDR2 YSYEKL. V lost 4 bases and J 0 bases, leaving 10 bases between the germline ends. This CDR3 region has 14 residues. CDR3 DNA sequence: TGCGCCAGCAGCCCGGCTAGCGCCTCCTACGAGCAGTACTTC. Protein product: CASSPASASYEQYF.

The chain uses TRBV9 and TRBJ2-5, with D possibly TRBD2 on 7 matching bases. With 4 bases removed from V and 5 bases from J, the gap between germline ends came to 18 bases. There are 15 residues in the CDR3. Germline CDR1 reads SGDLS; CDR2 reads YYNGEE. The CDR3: CASSPAEGGGETQYF. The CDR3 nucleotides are TGTGCCAGCAGCCCAGCCGAGGGGGGGGGCGAGACCCAGTACTTC.

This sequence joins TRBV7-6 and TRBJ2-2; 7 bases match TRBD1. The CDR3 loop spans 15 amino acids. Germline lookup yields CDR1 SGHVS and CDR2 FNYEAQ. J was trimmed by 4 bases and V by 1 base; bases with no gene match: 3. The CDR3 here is CASSLVTGATGELFF. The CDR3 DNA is TGTGCCAGCAGCTTAGTTACAGGGGCCACCGGGGAGCTGTTTTTT.

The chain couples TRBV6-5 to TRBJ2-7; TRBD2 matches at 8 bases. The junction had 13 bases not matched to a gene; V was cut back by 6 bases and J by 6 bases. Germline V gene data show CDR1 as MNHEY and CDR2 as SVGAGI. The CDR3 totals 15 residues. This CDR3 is CASRTSLAGGREQYF. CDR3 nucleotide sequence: TGTGCCAGCAGGACCAGCTTGGCGGGAGGCCGCGAGCAGTACTTC.

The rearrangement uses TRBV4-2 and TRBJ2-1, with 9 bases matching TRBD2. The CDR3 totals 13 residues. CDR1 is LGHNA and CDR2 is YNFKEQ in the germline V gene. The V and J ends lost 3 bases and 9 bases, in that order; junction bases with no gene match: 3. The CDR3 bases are TGTGCCAGCAGCCATTTGCGGGAGGGTGAGCAGTTCTTC. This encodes CASSHLREGEQFF.

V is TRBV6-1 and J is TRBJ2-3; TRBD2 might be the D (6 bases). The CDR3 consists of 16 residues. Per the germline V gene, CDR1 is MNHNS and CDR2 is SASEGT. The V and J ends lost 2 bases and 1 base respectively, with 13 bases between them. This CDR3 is CASSERGRIRTDTQYF. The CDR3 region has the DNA TGTGCCAGCAGTGAACGGGGGAGGATACGCACAGATACGCAGTATTTT.

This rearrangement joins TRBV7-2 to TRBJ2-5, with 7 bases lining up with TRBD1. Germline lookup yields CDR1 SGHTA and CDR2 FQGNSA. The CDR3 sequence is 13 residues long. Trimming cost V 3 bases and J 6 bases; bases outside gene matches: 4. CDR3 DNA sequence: TGTGCCAGCAGCTTTAAGGGGGCGAAGACCCAGTACTTC. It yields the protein CASSFKGAKTQYF.

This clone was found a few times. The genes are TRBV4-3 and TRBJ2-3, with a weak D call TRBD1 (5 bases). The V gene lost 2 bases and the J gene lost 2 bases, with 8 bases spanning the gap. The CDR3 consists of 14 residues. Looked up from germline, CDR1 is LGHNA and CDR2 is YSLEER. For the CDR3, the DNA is TGCGCCAGCAGCCAACTGACAGACACAGATACGCAGTATTTT. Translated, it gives CASSQLTDTDTQYF.

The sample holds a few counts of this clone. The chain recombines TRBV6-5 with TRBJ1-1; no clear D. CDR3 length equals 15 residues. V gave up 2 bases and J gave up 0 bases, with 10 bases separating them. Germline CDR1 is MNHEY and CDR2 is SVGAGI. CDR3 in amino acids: CASSYRGPLNTEAFF. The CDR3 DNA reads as TGTGCCAGCAGTTACCGTGGCCCCTTGAACACTGAAGCTTTCTTT.

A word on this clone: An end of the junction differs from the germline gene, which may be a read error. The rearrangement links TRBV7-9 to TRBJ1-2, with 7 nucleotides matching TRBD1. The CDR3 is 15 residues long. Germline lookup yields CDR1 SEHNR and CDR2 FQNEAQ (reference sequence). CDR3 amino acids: CASGLAGRGFYGYTF. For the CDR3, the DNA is TGTGCCAGCGGCTTAGCAGGCAGGGGGTTCTATGGCTACACCTTC.

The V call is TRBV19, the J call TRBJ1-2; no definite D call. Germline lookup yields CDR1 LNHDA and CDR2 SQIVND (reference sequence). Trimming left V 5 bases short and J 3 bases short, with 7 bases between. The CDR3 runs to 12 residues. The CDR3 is CASSRSDYGYTF. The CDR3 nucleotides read TGTGCCAGTAGTCGCAGCGACTATGGCTACACCTTC.

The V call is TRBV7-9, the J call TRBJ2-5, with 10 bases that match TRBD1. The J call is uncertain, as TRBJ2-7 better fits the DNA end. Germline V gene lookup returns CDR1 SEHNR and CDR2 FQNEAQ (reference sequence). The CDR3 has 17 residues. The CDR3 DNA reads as TGTGCCAGCAGCTCCTTCGTCGGACAGGGGGGAACCTACGAGCAGTACTTC. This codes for CASSSFVGQGGTYEQYF.

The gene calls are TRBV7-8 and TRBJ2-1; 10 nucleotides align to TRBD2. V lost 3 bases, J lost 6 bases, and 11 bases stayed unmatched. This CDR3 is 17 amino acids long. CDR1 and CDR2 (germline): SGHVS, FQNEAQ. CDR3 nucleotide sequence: TGTGCCAGCAGCTTCTCAGGCAGGGTAGCGGGAGGCAATGAGCAGTTCTTC. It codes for CASSFSGRVAGGNEQFF.

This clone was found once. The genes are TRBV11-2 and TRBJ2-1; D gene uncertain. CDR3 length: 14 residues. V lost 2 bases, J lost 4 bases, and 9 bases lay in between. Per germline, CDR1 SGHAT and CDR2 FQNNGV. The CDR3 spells CASSLLDGYNEQFF. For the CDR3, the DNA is TGTGCCAGCAGCTTACTAGACGGTTACAATGAGCAGTTCTTC.

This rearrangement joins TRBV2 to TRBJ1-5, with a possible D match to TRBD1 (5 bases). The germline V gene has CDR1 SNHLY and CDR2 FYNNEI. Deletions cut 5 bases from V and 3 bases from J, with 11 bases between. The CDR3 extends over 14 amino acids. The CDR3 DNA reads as TGTGCCAGCAGTTCCCAAGGGGTCAATCAGCCCCAGCATTTT. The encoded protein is CASSSQGVNQPQHF.

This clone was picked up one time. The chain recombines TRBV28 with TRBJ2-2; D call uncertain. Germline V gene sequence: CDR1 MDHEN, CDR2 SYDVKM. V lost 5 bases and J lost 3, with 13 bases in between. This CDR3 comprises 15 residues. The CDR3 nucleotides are TGTGCCAGCAGTCCGAGTCTGGCGGACACCGGGGAGCTGTTTTTT. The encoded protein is CASSPSLADTGELFF. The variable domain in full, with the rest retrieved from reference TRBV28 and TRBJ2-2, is DVKVTQSSRYLVKRTGEKVFLECVQDMDHENMFWYRQDPGLGLRLIYFSYDVKMKEKGDIPEGYSVSREKKERFSLILESASTNQTSMYLCASSPSLADTGELFFGEGSRLTVL.

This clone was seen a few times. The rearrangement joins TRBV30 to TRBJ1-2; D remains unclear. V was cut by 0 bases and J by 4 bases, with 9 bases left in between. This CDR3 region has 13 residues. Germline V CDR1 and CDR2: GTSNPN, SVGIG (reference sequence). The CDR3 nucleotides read TGTGCCTGGAGTGTAACCAGTGGCTATGGCTACACCTTC. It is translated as CAWSVTSGYGYTF.

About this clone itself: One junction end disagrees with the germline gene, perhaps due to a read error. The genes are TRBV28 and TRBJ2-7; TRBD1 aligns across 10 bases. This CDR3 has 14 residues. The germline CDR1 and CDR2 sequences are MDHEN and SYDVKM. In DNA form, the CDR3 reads TGTGCCAGCAGCCGCCCGGGACAGGGGACTACATATACTTTC. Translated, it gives CASSRPGQGTTYTF.

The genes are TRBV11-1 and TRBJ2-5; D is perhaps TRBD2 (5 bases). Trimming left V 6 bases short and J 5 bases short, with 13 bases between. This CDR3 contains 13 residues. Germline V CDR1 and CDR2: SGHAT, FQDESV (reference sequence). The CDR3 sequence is CASRLNSGETQYF. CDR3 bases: TGTGCCAGCAGGCTTAATTCGGGGGAGACCCAGTACTTC.

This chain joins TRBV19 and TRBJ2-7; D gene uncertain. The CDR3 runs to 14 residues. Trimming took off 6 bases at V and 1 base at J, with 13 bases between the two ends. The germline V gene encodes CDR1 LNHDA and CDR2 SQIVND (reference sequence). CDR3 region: CASSVRFLSYEQYF. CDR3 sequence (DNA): TGTGCCAGTAGCGTCAGGTTTCTATCCTACGAGCAGTACTTC.

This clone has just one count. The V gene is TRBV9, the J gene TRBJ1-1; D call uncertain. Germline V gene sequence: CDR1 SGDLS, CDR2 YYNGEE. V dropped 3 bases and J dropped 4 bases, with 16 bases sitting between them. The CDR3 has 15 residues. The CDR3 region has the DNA TGTGCCAGCAGCGATCTGGCGGGGTTGACCACTGAAGCTTTCTTT. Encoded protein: CASSDLAGLTTEAFF.

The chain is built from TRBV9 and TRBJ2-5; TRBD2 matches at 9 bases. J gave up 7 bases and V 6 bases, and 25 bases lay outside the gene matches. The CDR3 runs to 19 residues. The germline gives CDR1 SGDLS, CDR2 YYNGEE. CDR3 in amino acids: CASMSPRSLAGVLQGTQYF. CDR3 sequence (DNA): TGTGCCAGCATGAGTCCCCGCTCGTTAGCGGGAGTGCTCCAGGGGACCCAGTACTTC.

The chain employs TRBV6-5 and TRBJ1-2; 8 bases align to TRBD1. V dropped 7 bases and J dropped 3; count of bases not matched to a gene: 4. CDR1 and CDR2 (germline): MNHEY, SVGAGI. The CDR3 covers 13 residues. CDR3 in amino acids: CASTQGQDYGYTF. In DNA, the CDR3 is TGTGCCAGCACCCAGGGACAGGACTATGGCTACACCTTC.

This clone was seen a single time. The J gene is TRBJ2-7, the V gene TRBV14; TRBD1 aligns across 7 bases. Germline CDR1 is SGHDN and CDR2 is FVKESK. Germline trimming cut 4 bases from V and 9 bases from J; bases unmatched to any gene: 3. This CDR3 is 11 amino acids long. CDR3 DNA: TGTGCCAGCAGCCCCCGGGACAGGCAGTACTTC. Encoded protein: CASSPRDRQYF.

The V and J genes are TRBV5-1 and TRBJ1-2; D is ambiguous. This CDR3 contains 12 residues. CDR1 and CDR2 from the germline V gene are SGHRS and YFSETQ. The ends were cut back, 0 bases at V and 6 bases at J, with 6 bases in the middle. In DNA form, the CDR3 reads TGCGCCAGCAGCTTGGACGCAGATGGCTACACCTTC. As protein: CASSLDADGYTF. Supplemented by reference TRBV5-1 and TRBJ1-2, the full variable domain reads KAGVTQTPRYLIKTRGQQVTLSCSPISGHRSVSWYQQTPGQGLQFLFEYFSETQRNKGNFPGRFSGRQFSNSRSEMNVSTLELGDSALYLCASSLDADGYTFGSGTRLTVV.

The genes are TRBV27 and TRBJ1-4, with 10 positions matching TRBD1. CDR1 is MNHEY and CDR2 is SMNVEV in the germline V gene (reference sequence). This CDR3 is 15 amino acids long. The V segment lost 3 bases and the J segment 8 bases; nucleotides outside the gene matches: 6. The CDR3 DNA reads TGTGCCAGCAGTTTGGGGGACAGGGGTCAAGAAAAACTGTTTTTT. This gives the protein CASSLGDRGQEKLFF.

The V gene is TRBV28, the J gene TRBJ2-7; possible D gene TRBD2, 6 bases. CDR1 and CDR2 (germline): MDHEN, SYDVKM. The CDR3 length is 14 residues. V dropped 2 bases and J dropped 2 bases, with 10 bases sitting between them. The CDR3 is CASSLVGTAYEQYF. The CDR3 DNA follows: TGTGCCAGCAGTTTAGTCGGGACTGCCTACGAGCAGTACTTC.